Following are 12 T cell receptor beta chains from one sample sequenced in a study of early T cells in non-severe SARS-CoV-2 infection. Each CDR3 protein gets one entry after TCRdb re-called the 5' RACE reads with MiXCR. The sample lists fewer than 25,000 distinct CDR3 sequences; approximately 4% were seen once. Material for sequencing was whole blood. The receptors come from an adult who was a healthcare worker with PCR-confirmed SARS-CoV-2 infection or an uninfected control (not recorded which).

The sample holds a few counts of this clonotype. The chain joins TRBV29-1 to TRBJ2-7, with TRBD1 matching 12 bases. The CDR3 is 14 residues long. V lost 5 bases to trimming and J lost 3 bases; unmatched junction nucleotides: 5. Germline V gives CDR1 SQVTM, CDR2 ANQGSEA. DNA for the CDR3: TGCAGCGTTTCTGGGACAGGGGGCTTCTACGAGCAGTACTTC. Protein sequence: CSVSGTGGFYEQYF.

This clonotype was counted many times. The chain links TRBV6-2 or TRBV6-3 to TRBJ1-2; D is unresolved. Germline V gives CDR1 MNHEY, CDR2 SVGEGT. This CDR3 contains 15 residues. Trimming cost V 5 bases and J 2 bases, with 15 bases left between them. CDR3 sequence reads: CASSNHRGENYGYTF. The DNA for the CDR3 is TGTGCCAGCAGTAACCACCGGGGAGAAAACTATGGCTACACCTTC.

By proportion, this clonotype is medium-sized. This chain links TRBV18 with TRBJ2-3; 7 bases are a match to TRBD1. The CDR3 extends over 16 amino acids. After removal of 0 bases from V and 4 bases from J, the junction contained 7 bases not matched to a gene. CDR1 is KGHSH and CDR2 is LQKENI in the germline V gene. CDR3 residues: CASSPPQGEAPDTQYF. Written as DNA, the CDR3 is TGTGCCAGCTCACCACCTCAGGGGGAAGCCCCAGATACGCAGTATTTT.

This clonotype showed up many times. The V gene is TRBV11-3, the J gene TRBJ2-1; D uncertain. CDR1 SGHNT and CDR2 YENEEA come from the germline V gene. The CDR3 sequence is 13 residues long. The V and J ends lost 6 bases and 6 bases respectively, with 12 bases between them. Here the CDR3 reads CASSQTPFNEQFF. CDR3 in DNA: TGTGCCAGCAGTCAGACTCCCTTCAATGAGCAGTTCTTC.

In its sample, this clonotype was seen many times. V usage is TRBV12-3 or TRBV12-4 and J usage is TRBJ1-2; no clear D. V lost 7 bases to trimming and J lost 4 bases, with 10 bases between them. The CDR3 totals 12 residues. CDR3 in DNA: TGTGCCAGCAAGCTGGCAGGCTATGGCTACACCTTC. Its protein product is CASKLAGYGYTF.

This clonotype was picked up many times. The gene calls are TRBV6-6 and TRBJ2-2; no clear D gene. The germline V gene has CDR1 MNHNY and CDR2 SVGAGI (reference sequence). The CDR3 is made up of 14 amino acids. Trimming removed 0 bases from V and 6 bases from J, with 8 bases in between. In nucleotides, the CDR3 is TGTGCCAGCAGTTACTCCATCGGAGCCGGGGAGCTGTTTTTT. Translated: CASSYSIGAGELFF.

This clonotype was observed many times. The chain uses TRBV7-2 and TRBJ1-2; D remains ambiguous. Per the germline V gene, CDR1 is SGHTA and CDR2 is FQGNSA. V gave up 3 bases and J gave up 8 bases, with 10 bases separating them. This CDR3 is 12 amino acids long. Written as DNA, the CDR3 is TGTGCCAGCAGCTTCCGCTCTGGGGGCTACACCTTC. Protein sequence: CASSFRSGGYTF.

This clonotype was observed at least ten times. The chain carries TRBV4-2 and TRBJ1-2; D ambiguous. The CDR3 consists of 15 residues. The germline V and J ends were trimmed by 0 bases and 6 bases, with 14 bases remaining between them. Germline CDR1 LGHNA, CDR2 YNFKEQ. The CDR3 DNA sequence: TGTGCCAGCAGCCAAGAGCGCCCCCAAGCGGATGGCTACACCTTC. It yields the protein CASSQERPQADGYTF.

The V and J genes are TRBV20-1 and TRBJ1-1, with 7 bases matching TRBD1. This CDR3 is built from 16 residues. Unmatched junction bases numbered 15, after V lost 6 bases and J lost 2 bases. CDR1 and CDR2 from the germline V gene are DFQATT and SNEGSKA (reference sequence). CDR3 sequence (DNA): TGCAGTGCCCCCCCACAGGGGATGGCCCTTAACACTGAAGCTTTCTTT. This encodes CSAPPQGMALNTEAFF.

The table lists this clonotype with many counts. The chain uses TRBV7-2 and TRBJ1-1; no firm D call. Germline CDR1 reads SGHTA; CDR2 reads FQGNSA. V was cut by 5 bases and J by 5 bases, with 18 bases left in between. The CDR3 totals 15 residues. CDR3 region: CASSPRRSWDTEAFF. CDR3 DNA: TGTGCCAGCAGCCCCCGGCGGTCTTGGGATACTGAAGCTTTCTTT. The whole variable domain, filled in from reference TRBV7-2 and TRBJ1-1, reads GAGVSQSPSNKVTEKGKDVELRCDPISGHTALYWYRQSLGQGLEFLIYFQGNSAPDKSGLPSDRFSAERTGGSVSTLTIQRTQQEDSAVYLCASSPRRSWDTEAFFGQGTRLTVV.

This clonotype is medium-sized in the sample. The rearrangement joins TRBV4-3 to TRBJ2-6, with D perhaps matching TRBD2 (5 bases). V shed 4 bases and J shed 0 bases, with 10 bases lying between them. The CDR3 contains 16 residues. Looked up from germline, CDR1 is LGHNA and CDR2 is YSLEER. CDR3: CASSPEVGSGANVLTF. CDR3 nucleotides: TGCGCCAGCAGCCCGGAGGTTGGCTCTGGGGCCAACGTCCTGACTTTC.

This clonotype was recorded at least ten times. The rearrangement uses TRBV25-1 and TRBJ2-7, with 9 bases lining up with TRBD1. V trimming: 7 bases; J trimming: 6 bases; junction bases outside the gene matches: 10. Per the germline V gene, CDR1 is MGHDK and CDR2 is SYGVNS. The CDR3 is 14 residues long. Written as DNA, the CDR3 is TGTGCCAGCAAGTCGGCCGGACAGGGGAGCGAGCAGTACTTC. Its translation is CASKSAGQGSEQYF.